This T cell receptor beta chain was sequenced in a study of blood T cell repertoires in COVID-19. Overall study context: The analysed material was cDNA or gDNA that came from T cells, B-cell-depleted T cells, or PBMCs.

The table came from immunoSEQ multiplex PCR; TCRdb's copy has only in-frame clones and leaves some out. The sample lists 650,000 to 800,000 clones, around 90% occurring once. V was clipped by 1 base and J by 8 bases; unmatched bases: 5. Germline CDR1 reads LGHNA; CDR2 reads YSLEER. The CDR3 runs 15 residues. The chain couples TRBV4-3 to TRBJ2-1; 10 nucleotides match TRBD2. Sequencing was carried out using peripheral blood. The receptor comes from a woman younger than 35 with acute or convalescent COVID-19. The CDR3 spells CASSQGSGGADEQFF. CDR3 sequence (DNA): TGCGCCAGCAGCCAAGGCAGCGGGGGGGCCGATGAGCAGTTCTTC.